A selection of T cell receptor beta chains follows, all from one sample in a study of blood T cell repertoires in COVID-19. The protocol was immunoSEQ multiplex PCR, while the TCRdb copy is restricted to in-frame clones and leaves out a portion. The sample contains 100,000 or so clones, under 90% of which appear only once. Sequenced: peripheral blood. These receptors were taken from a human donor in a cohort sampled during active COVID-19. Both conserved end residues are part of each CDR3. D genes are given only for firm matches. Part of the rows lack a size; the others show once, few, many or a class for expanded clones.

cdr3_aa cdr3_nt v_call d_call clone_size j_call
CASSPPRSGANVLTF TGTGCCAGCTCACCCCCCCGCTCTGGGGCCAACGTCCTGACTTTC TRBV18 - - TRBJ2-6
CASSSGQNYGYTF TGTGCCAGCAGCTCGGGACAGAACTATGGCTACACCTTC TRBV7-2 TRBD1 few TRBJ1-2
CASRGTGGWNTEAFF TGCGCCAGCAGGGGTACGGGGGGTTGGAACACTGAAGCTTTCTTT TRBV10-2 - - TRBJ1-1
CASSFSGGAEYF TGTGCCAGCAGTTTTTCAGGGGGCGCGGAGTACTTC TRBV28 TRBD1 - TRBJ2-7
CASSFFWDRGNTEAFF TGTGCCAGCAGTTTCTTTTGGGACAGGGGGAACACTGAAGCTTTCTTT TRBV28 TRBD1 - TRBJ1-1
CAWRQEIGVYGYTF TGTGCCTGGAGACAAGAGATCGGAGTCTATGGCTACACCTTC TRBV30 - - TRBJ1-2
CAWSLTGNTEAFF TGTGCCTGGAGCTTGACGGGGAACACTGAAGCTTTCTTT TRBV30 - - TRBJ1-1
CASRPRPYSGYGYTF TGTGCAAGTCGCCCGAGGCCTTACAGCGGTTATGGCTACACCTTC TRBV12-2 - - TRBJ1-2
CAIATGGRYEQYF TGTGCCATCGCGACAGGGGGAAGATACGAGCAGTACTTC TRBV5-8 TRBD1 few TRBJ2-7
CASSQWTGAYEQYF TGTGCCAGCAGCCAGTGGACAGGGGCCTACGAGCAGTACTTC TRBV3-1/TRBV3-2 TRBD1 - TRBJ2-7
CASSQVGQGETQYF TGTGCCAGCAGCCAAGTAGGACAGGGGGAGACCCAGTACTTC TRBV3-1/TRBV3-2 TRBD1 - TRBJ2-5
CSVWGGSETQYF TGCAGCGTGTGGGGGGGGTCCGAGACCCAGTACTTC TRBV29-1 TRBD2 - TRBJ2-5
CASSQGPPTVGYEQYF TGCGCCAGCAGCCAGGGCCCCCCTACAGTAGGCTACGAGCAGTACTTC TRBV4-1 - - TRBJ2-7
CASSPAGTGGTEAFF TGTGCCAGCAGTCCGGCTGGGACAGGGGGCACTGAAGCTTTCTTT TRBV27 TRBD1 - TRBJ1-1
CASLRTLATGELFF TGTGCCAGCCTTAGGACTTTGGCTACCGGGGAGCTGTTTTTT TRBV5-5 - - TRBJ2-2
CASSEIAGPGGSPLHF TGTGCCAGCAGCGAAATCGCGGGACCAGGGGGATCACCCCTCCACTTT TRBV3-1/TRBV3-2 TRBD1 - TRBJ1-6
CASSLLAGGNTEAFF TGTGCCAGCAGTTTATTGGCGGGGGGGAACACTGAAGCTTTCTTT TRBV27 - - TRBJ1-1
CASSEFLAVGKYF TGTGCCAGCAGTGAATTTCTAGCGGTAGGGAAGTACTTC TRBV2 TRBD2 - TRBJ2-7
CASSPRESPLHF TGCGCCAGCAGTCCTCGGGAGTCACCCCTCCACTTT TRBV10-2 - - TRBJ1-6
CASSYESQPQHF TGTGCCAGTAGCTACGAGAGCCAGCCCCAGCATTTT TRBV19 - - TRBJ1-5
CASNKLAASYEQYF TGTGCCAGCAACAAACTAGCGGCCTCCTACGAGCAGTACTTC TRBV6-5 TRBD2 - TRBJ2-7
CASSFSGFHTDTQYF TGCGCCAGCAGCTTTAGCGGTTTTCACACAGATACGCAGTATTTT TRBV5-1 - - TRBJ2-3
CASSPNTGSGYTF TGTGCCAGCTCACCAAATACAGGGAGCGGCTACACCTTC TRBV18 - - TRBJ1-2
CASSLAPLRGLPYEQYF TGTGCCAGCAGCTTAGCGCCCCTGCGGGGCCTCCCCTACGAGCAGTACTTC TRBV13 - - TRBJ2-7
CASSLERGEETQYF TGCGCCAGCAGCTTGGAAAGAGGAGAGGAGACCCAGTACTTC TRBV5-1 - - TRBJ2-5
CASRSRGWDYEQYF TGTGCCAGCAGATCGAGAGGGTGGGACTACGAGCAGTACTTC TRBV28 - - TRBJ2-7
CASSQPLTSGSRYEQYF TGTGCCAGCAGCCAACCCCTGACTAGCGGGTCTCGCTACGAGCAGTACTTC TRBV7-9 TRBD2 - TRBJ2-7